The clone carrying this TCR beta chain occurred many times. The CDR3 is made up of 13 amino acids. V was trimmed by 1 base and J by 0 bases, leaving 2 bases between them. Germline loops: CDR1 SGHRS, CDR2 YFSETQ. These data come from a study of Graves' ophthalmopathy and Graves' hyperthyroidism. Transcripts of RNA were the source for amplifying TCR beta CDR3 regions. The authors performed first-round RT-PCR with HTBI primers and then a second-round multiplex PCR. TCRdb reprocessed the multiplex PCR reads via MiXCR and lists one record per CDR3 protein. This table has over 650,000 distinct CDR3 sequences, about 38% appearing once.

The sample taken for sequencing was peripheral blood. The J gene is TRBJ1-3, the V gene TRBV5-1; D is undetermined. The TCR comes from an adult man with Graves' ophthalmopathy. The CDR3 loop reads CASSLTSGNTIYF. Written as DNA, the CDR3 is TGCGCCAGCAGCTTGACCTCTGGAAACACCATATATTTT.